The 9 T cell receptor beta chains listed next were all sequenced from one sample in a study of T cell repertoires in cytomegalovirus infection. TCRdb re-called the reads with MiXCR, one entry per CDR3 protein. The sample lists approximately 200,000 distinct CDR3 sequences; roughly 20% were seen once. Sequencing was performed on CD8+ T cells from PBMCs. These TCRs come from a human donor in good health (CMV status not recorded). Some clones in this sample may be carry-over from other donors' samples.

At least ten counts were recorded for this clonotype. The chain joins TRBV7-8 to TRBJ1-3; the D is unclear. Germline CDR1 SGHVS, CDR2 FQNEAQ. This CDR3 is 14 amino acids long. The ends were cut back, 5 bases at V and 0 bases at J, with 8 bases in the middle. CDR3 in amino acids: CASSPDNSGNTIYF. DNA of the CDR3: TGTGCCAGCAGCCCCGACAACTCTGGAAACACCATATATTTT.

This clonotype was detected ten times or more. This chain joins TRBV28 and TRBJ1-4; weak D call: TRBD1 (5 bases). The CDR3 is 14 residues long. Deletions cut 6 bases from V and 3 bases from J, with 11 bases between. Germline assignment: CDR1 MDHEN and CDR2 SYDVKM. The CDR3 reads CASSRTRSNEKLFF. CDR3 nucleotides: TGTGCCAGCAGCCGGACACGGTCTAATGAAAAACTGTTTTTT. Together with reference TRBV28 and TRBJ1-4, the CDR3 gives the full variable domain: DVKVTQSSRYLVKRTGEKVFLECVQDMDHENMFWYRQDPGLGLRLIYFSYDVKMKEKGDIPEGYSVSREKKERFSLILESASTNQTSMYLCASSRTRSNEKLFFGSGTQLSVL.

This clonotype was observed a few times. The gene calls are TRBV9 and TRBJ1-5; no firm D call. The V end lost 3 bases, the J end lost 3 bases, and 13 bases lay between the germline ends. The CDR3 totals 15 residues. Germline values: CDR1 SGDLS, CDR2 YYNGEE. DNA for the CDR3: TGTGCCAGCAGCGAAAACGACGGTTTCAATCAGCCCCAGCATTTT. Translating gives CASSENDGFNQPQHF.

V is TRBV7-3 and J is TRBJ2-1; 11 bases are a match to TRBD2. The ends lost 1 base at V and 6 bases at J; junction bases unmatched: 14. The CDR3 is 19 residues long. The germline V gene encodes CDR1 SGHTA and CDR2 FQGTGA. The CDR3 DNA reads TGTGCCAGCAGCTTAAATGTTCTAGCGGGGGGCGAGACCTTCAATGAGCAGTTCTTC. Translation gives CASSLNVLAGGETFNEQFF.

This clonotype was counted at least ten times. The genes are TRBV7-2 and TRBJ1-3, with D unresolved. The CDR3 extends over 13 amino acids. Germline-derived CDR1 and CDR2 are SGHTA and FQGNSA. V was cut by 5 bases and J by 0 bases, with 5 bases left in between. The CDR3 loop is CASSPLSGNTIYF. CDR3 DNA sequence: TGTGCCAGCAGCCCCCTCTCTGGAAACACCATATATTTT.

The rearrangement joins TRBV28 to TRBJ2-1; the D is unclear. CDR1 MDHEN and CDR2 SYDVKM come from the germline V gene. V lost 5 bases and J lost 8, with 7 bases in between. The CDR3 is 11 amino acids. CDR3 in amino acids: CASSIPDEQFF. Written as DNA, the CDR3 is TGTGCCAGCAGTATCCCCGATGAGCAGTTCTTC.

This clonotype has just a few counts. V is TRBV6-2 or TRBV6-3 and J is TRBJ2-5; possible D gene TRBD2, 6 bases. Germline V gene data show CDR1 as MNHEY and CDR2 as SVGEGT. Trimming left V 0 bases short and J 0 bases short, with 8 bases between. This CDR3 spans 15 amino acids. For the CDR3, the DNA is TGTGCCAGCAGTTACTCGGGGGACTACCAAGAGACCCAGTACTTC. It encodes CASSYSGDYQETQYF.

This chain uses TRBV6-5 with TRBJ2-2; 7 nucleotides agree with TRBD2. V was clipped by 0 bases and J by 3 bases; unmatched bases: 4. This CDR3 contains 16 residues. Germline-derived CDR1 and CDR2 are MNHEY and SVGAGI. For the CDR3, the DNA is TGTGCCAGCAGTTACTCCGCGGGAGTTGACACCGGGGAGCTGTTTTTT. Protein product: CASSYSAGVDTGELFF.

V is TRBV12-3 or TRBV12-4 and J is TRBJ1-4; 10 bases line up with TRBD1. With V trimmed by 7 bases and J by 6 bases, 8 bases remained unmatched. The CDR3 is 15 amino acids. CDR3 DNA sequence: TGTGCCAGCAATTTCGACAGGGGGCCTGATGAAAAACTGTTTTTT. Translated: CASNFDRGPDEKLFF.